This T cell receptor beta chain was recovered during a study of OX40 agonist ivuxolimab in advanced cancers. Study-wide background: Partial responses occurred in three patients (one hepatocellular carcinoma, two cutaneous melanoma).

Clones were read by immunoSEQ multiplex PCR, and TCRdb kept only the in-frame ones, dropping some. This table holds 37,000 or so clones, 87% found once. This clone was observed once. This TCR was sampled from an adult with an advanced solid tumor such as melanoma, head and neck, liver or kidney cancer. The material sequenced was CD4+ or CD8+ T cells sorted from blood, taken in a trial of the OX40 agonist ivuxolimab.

CDR3 amino acids: CASSFTGGYYGYTF. The CDR3 nucleotides read TGTGCCAGCAGCTTTACAGGGGGGTACTATGGCTACACCTTC. This sequence joins TRBV7-9 and TRBJ1-2; 8 bases match TRBD1. J was trimmed by 3 bases and V by 3 bases; bases with no gene match: 3. The CDR3 consists of 14 residues. Germline V gene data show CDR1 as SEHNR and CDR2 as FQNEAQ (reference sequence).